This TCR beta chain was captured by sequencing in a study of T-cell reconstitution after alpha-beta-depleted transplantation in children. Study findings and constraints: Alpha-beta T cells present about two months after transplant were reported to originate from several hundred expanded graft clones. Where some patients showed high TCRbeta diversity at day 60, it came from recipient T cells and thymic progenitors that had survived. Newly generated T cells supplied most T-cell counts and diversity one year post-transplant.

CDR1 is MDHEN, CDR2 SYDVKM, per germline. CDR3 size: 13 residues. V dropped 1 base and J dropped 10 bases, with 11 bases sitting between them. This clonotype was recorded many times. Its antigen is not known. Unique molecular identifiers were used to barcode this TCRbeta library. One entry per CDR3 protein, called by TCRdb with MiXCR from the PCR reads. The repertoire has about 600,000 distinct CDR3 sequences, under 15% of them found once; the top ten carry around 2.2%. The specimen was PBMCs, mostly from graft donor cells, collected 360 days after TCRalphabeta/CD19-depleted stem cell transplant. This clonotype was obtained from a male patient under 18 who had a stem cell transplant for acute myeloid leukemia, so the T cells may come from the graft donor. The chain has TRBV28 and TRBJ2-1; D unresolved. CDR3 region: CASSLSIPGEQFF. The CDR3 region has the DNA TGTGCCAGCAGTTTATCAATACCTGGGGAGCAGTTCTTC.